The 25 T cell receptor beta chains below come from one sample, sequenced in a study of beta chain features in type 1 diabetes. The whole isolated RNA underwent reverse transcription, so sequencing captured expressed TCRB transcripts. Using immunoSEQ multiplex PCR, the repertoire was profiled, and TCRdb retains in-frame clones only, with some absent. The table lists 150,000 to 200,000 clones, 50% to 70% of them singletons. General study results and limits: Among all four CD4+ subsets, Type 1 diabetes patients had TCRB CDR3s that were moderately but significantly shorter.

These TCRs' antigens remain unknown. The sample taken for sequencing was naive CD4+ T cells from blood. These receptors were collected from a man aged 25 to 40 with type 1 diabetes.

This clone was seen only a few times. The genes are TRBV13 and TRBJ2-1; TRBD2 is a possible D gene (6 bases). The CDR3 is 14 residues long. Germline lookup yields CDR1 PRHDT and CDR2 FYEKMQ (reference sequence). The germline V and J ends were trimmed by 5 bases and 3 bases, with 11 bases remaining between them. The CDR3 loop reads CASSPTSNYNEQFF. In DNA form, the CDR3 reads TGTGCCAGCAGCCCGACTAGTAACTACAATGAGCAGTTCTTC.

This sequence joins TRBV18 and TRBJ2-1; 9 bases align to TRBD1. CDR1 is KGHSH, CDR2 LQKENI, per germline. V was pared by 5 bases and J by 3 bases, with 5 bases of the junction left unmatched. This CDR3 is 15 amino acids long. The CDR3 DNA reads TGTGCCAGCTCAACGGGACAGGGCGTCTACAATGAGCAGTTCTTC. Its protein product is CASSTGQGVYNEQFF.

V usage is TRBV10-1 and J usage is TRBJ1-6; TRBD1 is a possible D gene (5 bases). Trimming took off 3 bases at V and 8 bases at J, with 8 bases between the two ends. CDR3 size: 13 residues. The germline V gene encodes CDR1 WNHNN and CDR2 SYGVQD (reference sequence). The CDR3 bases are TGCGCCAGCAGTGAAGGGGAATATTCACCCCTCCACTTT. Translating it yields CASSEGEYSPLHF.

This clone was seen more than once but under ten times. Germline is not matched at one junction end, which may reflect a read error. This chain connects TRBV6-6 to TRBJ2-7, with a weak D call TRBD2 (6 bases). Germline CDR1 reads MNHNY; CDR2 reads SVGAGI (reference sequence). This CDR3 contains 15 residues. In DNA form, the CDR3 reads TGTGCCAGCAGCTACTCAACGCATAGCGGTGCCGAGCAGTACTTC. Translation: CASSYSTHSGAEQYF.

The chain has TRBV10-3 and TRBJ1-6; D is undetermined. Germline CDR1 and CDR2: ENHRY and SYGVKD. Trimming cost V 6 bases and J 7 bases, with 19 bases left between them. The CDR3 loop spans 16 amino acids. The CDR3 is CAIRGSFGIQNSPLHF. The CDR3, as DNA: TGTGCCATCAGGGGGTCCTTTGGGATTCAGAATTCACCCCTCCACTTT.

CDR3 sequence: CASSLSKAGANVLTF. The DNA of the CDR3 is TGTGCCAGCAGCTTATCTAAGGCTGGGGCCAACGTCCTGACTTTC. This rearrangement joins TRBV13 to TRBJ2-6; D remains unclear. The CDR3 totals 15 residues. Trimming took 2 bases from V and 2 from J, leaving 7 bases between them. Germline CDR1 PRHDT, CDR2 FYEKMQ (reference sequence).

The V and J genes are TRBV18 and TRBJ2-5; D is unresolved. Germline V CDR1 and CDR2: KGHSH, LQKENI. The CDR3 is 11 amino acids. Trimming shortened V by 6 bases and J by 5 bases, and 7 bases separated the two germline ends. CDR3 sequence (DNA): TGTGCCAGCTCCCAAGCTGAGACCCAGTACTTC. It codes for CASSQAETQYF.

This chain connects TRBV7-2 to TRBJ2-5, with unresolved D. The CDR3 loop spans 10 amino acids. Germline values: CDR1 SGHTA, CDR2 FQGNSA. With 6 bases removed from V and 4 bases from J, the gap between germline ends came to 3 bases. CDR3 sequence reads: CASSSETQYF. The CDR3, as DNA: TGTGCCAGCAGTTCAGAGACCCAGTACTTC. Drawing the rest from reference TRBV7-2 and TRBJ2-5, the complete variable domain is GAGVSQSPSNKVTEKGKDVELRCDPISGHTALYWYRQSLGQGLEFLIYFQGNSAPDKSGLPSDRFSAERTGGSVSTLTIQRTQQEDSAVYLCASSSETQYFGPGTRLLVL.

J is TRBJ2-3 and V is TRBV27, with TRBD2 identical over 7 bases. Per the germline V gene, CDR1 is MNHEY and CDR2 is SMNVEV (reference sequence). Trimming at V came to 2 bases and at J to 3 bases, leaving 2 bases not matched to a gene. The CDR3 has 14 residues. CDR3 sequence (DNA): TGTGCCAGCAGTTTAGCAGCGGGAACAGATACGCAGTATTTT. Translating gives CASSLAAGTDTQYF.

The rearrangement links TRBV13 to TRBJ2-3; 10 bases match TRBD1. V gave up 4 bases and J gave up 3 bases; unmatched junction bases: 4. The V gene's germline CDR1 is PRHDT and CDR2 FYEKMQ (reference sequence). The CDR3 spans 15 residues. The CDR3 reads CASSSDRGVTDTQYF. DNA of the CDR3: TGTGCCAGCAGCTCGGACAGGGGGGTTACAGATACGCAGTATTTT.

The chain is built from TRBV6-5 and TRBJ2-1; a possible D gene is TRBD2 (6 bases). V lost 5 bases and J 1 base, leaving 12 bases between the germline ends. The V gene's germline CDR1 is MNHEY and CDR2 SVGAGI. This CDR3 is built from 15 residues. This CDR3 reads CASSRRGKSYNEQFF. The CDR3 DNA follows: TGTGCCAGCAGTCGGCGGGGAAAATCCTACAATGAGCAGTTCTTC.

V usage is TRBV7-8 and J usage is TRBJ2-5; 10 positions agree with TRBD2. The CDR3 consists of 14 residues. Germline CDR1 SGHVS, CDR2 FQNEAQ. V shed 4 bases and J 4 bases; nucleotides not matched to a gene: 3. The CDR3 nucleotides are TGTGCCAGCAGCTCCGGGACTAGCGCAGAGACCCAGTACTTC. Amino acid sequence: CASSSGTSAETQYF.

This clone was seen only a few times. The chain carries TRBV30 and TRBJ2-1, with 7 nucleotides matching TRBD2. Germline trimming cut 2 bases from V and 9 bases from J; bases unmatched to any gene: 1. CDR3 length equals 11 residues. Germline CDR1 is GTSNPN and CDR2 is SVGIG (reference sequence). This chain's CDR3 is CAWSPGGEQFF. The CDR3 DNA reads as TGTGCCTGGAGTCCGGGGGGTGAGCAGTTCTTC.

The V call is TRBV27, the J call TRBJ1-1; no firm D call. V shed 5 bases and J shed 1 base, with 11 bases lying between them. Germline CDR1 MNHEY, CDR2 SMNVEV (reference sequence). The CDR3 contains 14 residues. The CDR3 DNA is TGTGCCAGCAGTCCCACCTACACGAACACTGAAGCTTTCTTT. Translation: CASSPTYTNTEAFF.

Only a few counts were recorded for this clone. The rearrangement uses TRBV21-1 and TRBJ2-4. TRBV21-1 is reported as a pseudogene. This CDR3 contains 11 residues. CDR3 loop: CASSRKIIQYF. The CDR3 region has the DNA TGTGCCAGCAGCAGAAAAATCATTCAGTACTTC.

This clone appeared a few times. The chain is built from TRBV28 and TRBJ2-7, with TRBD1 matching over 9 bases. This CDR3 is built from 15 residues. The J segment lost 4 bases and the V segment lost 5 bases, leaving 9 bases of the junction unmatched. In germline, CDR1 is MDHEN, CDR2 SYDVKM. CDR3 DNA sequence: TGTGCCAGCAGTCCTCCGGGACAGGGTGTTTACGAGCAGTACTTC. Translated: CASSPPGQGVYEQYF. The full variable domain, its missing parts supplied by reference TRBV28 and TRBJ2-7, is DVKVTQSSRYLVKRTGEKVFLECVQDMDHENMFWYRQDPGLGLRLIYFSYDVKMKEKGDIPEGYSVSREKKERFSLILESASTNQTSMYLCASSPPGQGVYEQYFGPGTRLTVT.

V usage is TRBV21-1 and J usage is TRBJ2-1; the DNA was not compared with TRBD1, the D call given in the table. TRBV21-1 is a listed pseudogene. This CDR3 comprises 16 residues. CDR3 nucleotide sequence: TGTGCCAGCAGCAAAGAATGGGACACCCAAAGGAATGAGCAGTTCTTC. Protein: CASSKEWDTQRNEQFF.

This clone was counted once. V and J are TRBV7-9 and TRBJ2-3; TRBD2 matches at 10 bases. CDR3 length equals 19 residues. J gave up 6 bases and V 5 bases, and 20 bases lay outside the gene matches. Germline V gene sequence: CDR1 SEHNR, CDR2 FQNEAQ (reference sequence). CDR3 bases: TGTGCCAGCAGCACCTACGCGGTAGCGGGGGGCTACTCAGGGGATACGCAGTATTTT. This translates into CASSTYAVAGGYSGDTQYF.

This clone showed up just a few times. CDR3 loop: CSVAQSYEQYF. The CDR3 DNA reads as TGCAGCGTTGCACAGTCCTACGAGCAGTACTTC. The chain is built from TRBV29-1 and TRBJ2-7; D is undetermined. Germline values: CDR1 SQVTM, CDR2 ANQGSEA. Trimming left V 4 bases short and J 1 base short, with 5 bases between. CDR3 size: 11 residues.

Note on this clone: Other DNA sequences in the same sample also yield this CDR3. The chain is built from TRBV7-9 and TRBJ2-3, with TRBD2 matching 10 bases. Germline V gene lookup returns CDR1 SEHNR and CDR2 FQNEAQ (reference sequence). The CDR3 is 15 residues long. V dropped 5 bases and J dropped 1; count of bases not matched to a gene: 3. The CDR3 nucleotides are TGTGCCAGCAGCCTCGGACTAGCGGGCACAGATACGCAGTATTTT. The encoded protein is CASSLGLAGTDTQYF.

V gene TRBV20-1 combines with J gene TRBJ2-3, with no clear D. Germline V gives CDR1 DFQATT, CDR2 SNEGSKA (reference sequence). V was pared by 4 bases and J by 7 bases, with 6 bases between. This CDR3 region has 10 residues. CDR3 amino acids: CSAIWNTQYF. Here the CDR3 DNA reads TGCAGTGCTATCTGGAATACGCAGTATTTT.

The V gene is TRBV30, the J gene TRBJ2-3; 13 bases match TRBD2. With 1 base clipped from V and 0 bases from J, the junction kept 7 bases outside the gene matches. This CDR3 comprises 18 residues. Looked up from germline, CDR1 is GTSNPN and CDR2 is SVGIG (reference sequence). The CDR3 loop is CAWSAWRTSGGSTDTQYF. The CDR3 DNA reads as TGTGCCTGGAGTGCGTGGCGGACTAGCGGGGGTAGCACAGATACGCAGTATTTT.

The chain has TRBV29-1 and TRBJ2-1, with D unclear. The length of the CDR3 is 12 residues. Deletions cut 6 bases from V and 4 bases from J, with 10 bases between. Per germline, CDR1 SQVTM and CDR2 ANQGSEA. As DNA, the CDR3 is TGCAGCGTCCAGTCGGCATACAATGAGCAGTTCTTC. Translating it yields CSVQSAYNEQFF.

This rearrangement joins TRBV15 to TRBJ2-5; D is unresolved. The CDR3 spans 16 residues. Germline V gives CDR1 LNHNV, CDR2 YYDKDF (reference sequence). V gave up 0 bases and J gave up 1 base, with 12 bases separating them. In DNA form, the CDR3 reads TGTGCCACCAGCAGAGATTATTTAGGCAGCCAAGAGACCCAGTACTTC. This gives the protein CATSRDYLGSQETQYF.

This clone occurred a few times. J is TRBJ2-7 and V is TRBV7-9; D not resolved. Trimming pared 5 bases from V and 3 bases from J, leaving 5 bases between. Germline CDR1 is SEHNR and CDR2 is FQNEAQ (reference sequence). This CDR3 spans 11 amino acids. In DNA form, the CDR3 reads TGTGCCAGCAGCCCACTCTACGAGCAGTACTTC. Protein product: CASSPLYEQYF.